The 16 T cell receptor beta chains given below trace back to one sample, sequenced in a study of control samples from healthy donors and cancer patients. The table came from immunoSEQ multiplex PCR; TCRdb's copy has only in-frame clones and leaves some out. This sample's table has about 190,000 clones. The sample taken for sequencing was blood. Receptors originate from a woman younger than 45 in good health.

V gene TRBV3-1 (or the pseudogene TRBV3-2) combines with J gene TRBJ2-3, with D perhaps matching TRBD2 (5 bases). This CDR3 comprises 16 residues. Per the germline V gene, CDR1 is LGHDT and CDR2 is YNNKEL (reference sequence). Trimming took off 1 base at V and 7 bases at J, with 18 bases between the two ends. CDR3 protein: CASSQGPGEPLYTQYF. CDR3 DNA: TGTGCCAGCAGCCAAGGCCCCGGGGAACCCTTATATACGCAGTATTTT.

This chain uses TRBV7-2 with TRBJ1-3; TRBD1 is a possible D gene (6 bases). Germline CDR1 is SGHTA and CDR2 is FQGNSA. This CDR3 has 13 residues. V was shortened by 3 bases and J by 4 bases, with 7 bases between the two germline ends. The CDR3 DNA reads TGTGCCAGCAGCTTTGACAGGGGAAACACCATATATTTT. Protein: CASSFDRGNTIYF. The variable domain in full, completed from reference TRBV7-2 and TRBJ1-3, reads GAGVSQSPSNKVTEKGKDVELRCDPISGHTALYWYRQSLGQGLEFLIYFQGNSAPDKSGLPSDRFSAERTGGSVSTLTIQRTQQEDSAVYLCASSFDRGNTIYFGEGSWLTVV.

The gene calls are TRBV5-6 and TRBJ1-1, with D perhaps matching TRBD1 (5 bases). The CDR3 sequence is 16 residues long. V lost 1 base to trimming and J lost 0 bases, with 13 bases between them. The germline V gene encodes CDR1 SGHDT and CDR2 YYEEEE. The CDR3: CASSLQLGVMNTEAFF. As DNA, the CDR3 is TGTGCCAGCAGCTTGCAATTGGGGGTTATGAACACTGAAGCTTTCTTT.

The chain has TRBV28 and TRBJ1-5; 10 bases map to TRBD1. Germline CDR1 and CDR2: MDHEN and SYDVKM. The V segment lost 7 bases and the J segment 7 bases; nucleotides outside the gene matches: 13. The CDR3 contains 16 residues. The CDR3 DNA is TGTGCCAGCATTGTCGGGGGACAGGGGATGTGGCAGCCCCAGCATTTT. Amino acid sequence: CASIVGGQGMWQPQHF.

The CDR3 spells CASRGGLAGSYEQYF. CDR3 DNA sequence: TGTGCCAGCAGGGGGGGACTAGCGGGGTCCTACGAGCAGTACTTC. This chain connects TRBV6-5 to TRBJ2-7; 13 bases line up with TRBD2. V dropped 6 bases and J dropped 1; count of bases not matched to a gene: 3. The CDR3 totals 15 residues. Germline CDR1 and CDR2: MNHEY and SVGAGI.

This sequence joins TRBV11-3 and TRBJ2-1, with 8 positions matching TRBD1. Germline CDR1 is SGHNT and CDR2 is YENEEA. The length of the CDR3 is 15 residues. V shed 5 bases and J 7 bases; nucleotides not matched to a gene: 10. The DNA for the CDR3 is TGTGCCAGCAGCCCGGGACAGGTCCTCGGGAATGAGCAGTTCTTC. Translating it yields CASSPGQVLGNEQFF.

About this clone itself: At the DNA level, this CDR3 is encoded by other sequences in the same sample as well. The CDR3, as DNA: TGTGCCAGCAGCCTAAGTCGAGGGACTGAAGCTTTCTTT. Translation: CASSLSRGTEAFF. The chain is built from TRBV27 and TRBJ1-1, with D unclear. The germline V and J ends were trimmed by 6 bases and 5 bases, with 13 bases remaining between them. The CDR3 is made up of 13 amino acids. Germline V gives CDR1 MNHEY, CDR2 SMNVEV (reference sequence).

This clone counts as medium-sized by frequency. The J gene is TRBJ1-5, the V gene TRBV7-6, with D unresolved. The CDR3 is 15 residues long. Germline CDR1 reads SGHVS; CDR2 reads FNYEAQ. V was clipped by 1 base and J by 7 bases, with 14 bases between them. CDR3 protein: CASSLGSSLGQPQHF. The CDR3 nucleotides are TGTGCCAGCAGCTTAGGTTCTTCATTGGGGCAGCCCCAGCATTTT.

V and J are TRBV6-6 and TRBJ2-7, with no clear D. Germline V gene data show CDR1 as MNHNY and CDR2 as SVGAGI (reference sequence). V lost 0 bases to trimming and J lost 3 bases, with 9 bases between them. The CDR3 has 14 amino acids. The CDR3 bases are TGTGCCAGCAGTTACTCCTTATGGGGCTACGAGCAGTACTTC. Residues: CASSYSLWGYEQYF.

This rearrangement joins TRBV4-1 to TRBJ1-1; D possibly corresponds to TRBD1 (6 bases). The V end lost 4 bases, the J end lost 5 bases, and 20 bases lay between the germline ends. Looked up from germline, CDR1 is MGHRA and CDR2 is YSYEKL. This CDR3 is built from 16 residues. The CDR3 here is CASSLPRTGGGTEAFF. The DNA of the CDR3 is TGCGCCAGCAGCCTCCCGCGAACGGGGGGCGGAACTGAAGCTTTCTTT.

V and J are TRBV19 and TRBJ2-2; tentatively, D is TRBD1 or TRBD2 (5 bases each). CDR3 size: 14 residues. Trimming removed 7 bases at V and 8 bases at J, with 17 bases between. The germline V gene encodes CDR1 LNHDA and CDR2 SQIVND (reference sequence). Here the CDR3 DNA reads TGTGCCAGTAATCCCGGGATGAGGACAGGGGAGCTGTTTTTT. Amino acids: CASNPGMRTGELFF.

CDR3 nucleotides: TGTGCCAGCAGCTTAGGGCAAGAACGGGACAGGGAACTTGCAACTAATGAAAAACTGTTTTTT. This translates into CASSLGQERDRELATNEKLFF. The chain carries TRBV7-6 and TRBJ1-4, with 9 bases matching TRBD1. The germline gives CDR1 SGHVS, CDR2 FNYEAQ. The trim removed 1 base at V and 0 bases at J, leaving 15 bases unmatched. The CDR3 contains 21 residues.

The chain recombines TRBV4-1 with TRBJ1-2, with 7 bases identical to TRBD1. After removal of 0 bases from V and 4 bases from J, the junction contained 5 bases not matched to a gene. In germline, CDR1 is MGHRA, CDR2 YSYEKL. This CDR3 is 15 amino acids long. The CDR3 DNA reads TGCGCCAGCAGCCAAGATCGGGACAGTTTCTATGGCTACACCTTC. Protein: CASSQDRDSFYGYTF.

This chain joins TRBV5-8 and TRBJ1-2; 9 positions agree with TRBD1. CDR1 is SGHTS, CDR2 YDEGEE, per germline. This CDR3 has 15 residues. With V trimmed by 4 bases and J by 4 bases, 8 bases remained unmatched. For the CDR3, the DNA is TGTGCCAGCAGCCCCACAGGGGGCTGGAGCTATGGCTACACCTTC. This encodes CASSPTGGWSYGYTF.

This chain links TRBV29-1 with TRBJ2-3; D is perhaps TRBD1 (5 bases). The CDR3 totals 14 residues. With 6 bases removed from V and 0 bases from J, the gap between germline ends came to 13 bases. In germline, CDR1 is SQVTM, CDR2 ANQGSEA. CDR3: CSVQRTLSTDTQYF. The CDR3 DNA sequence: TGCAGCGTCCAACGGACACTCAGCACAGATACGCAGTATTTT.

Turning to this clone: The same CDR3 is also encoded by other DNA sequences in this sample. The CDR3 DNA reads as TGTGCCACCAGTGATTTTGGGGGAACTGAAGCTTTCTTT. This translates into CATSDFGGTEAFF. This chain connects TRBV24-1 to TRBJ1-1; maybe TRBD1 (5 bases). The CDR3 has 13 residues. Trimming took off 1 base at V and 5 bases at J, with 7 bases between the two ends. Germline V CDR1 and CDR2: KGHDR, SFDVKD.